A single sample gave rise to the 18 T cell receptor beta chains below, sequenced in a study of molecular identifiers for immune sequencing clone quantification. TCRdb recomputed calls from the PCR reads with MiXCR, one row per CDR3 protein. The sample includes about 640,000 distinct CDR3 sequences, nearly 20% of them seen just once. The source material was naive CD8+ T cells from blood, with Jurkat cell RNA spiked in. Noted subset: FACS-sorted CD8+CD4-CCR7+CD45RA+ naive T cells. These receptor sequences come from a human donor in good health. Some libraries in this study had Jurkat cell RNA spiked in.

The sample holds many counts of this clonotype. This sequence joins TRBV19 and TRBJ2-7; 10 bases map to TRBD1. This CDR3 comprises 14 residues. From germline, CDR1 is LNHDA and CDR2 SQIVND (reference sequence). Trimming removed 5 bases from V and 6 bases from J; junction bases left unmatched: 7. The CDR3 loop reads CASSSGTGVLEQYF. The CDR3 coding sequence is TGTGCCAGTAGTTCCGGGACAGGGGTACTCGAGCAGTACTTC.

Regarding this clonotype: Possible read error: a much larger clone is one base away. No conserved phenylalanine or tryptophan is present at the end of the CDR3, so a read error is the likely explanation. CDR3 sequence reads: CASSLARIHYGYTL. CDR3 bases: TGTGCCAGCAGCTTAGCCCGGATACACTATGGCTACACCCTC. The J gene is TRBJ1-2, the V gene TRBV13; no firm D call. Germline values: CDR1 PRHDT, CDR2 FYEKMQ (reference sequence). The CDR3 sequence is 14 residues long. V lost 1 base and J lost 3, with 9 bases in between.

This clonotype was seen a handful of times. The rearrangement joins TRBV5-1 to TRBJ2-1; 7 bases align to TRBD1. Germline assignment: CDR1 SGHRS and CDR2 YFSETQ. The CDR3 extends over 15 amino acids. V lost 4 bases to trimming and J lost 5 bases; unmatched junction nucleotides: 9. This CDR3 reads CASSHTTGQNNEQFF. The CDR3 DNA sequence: TGCGCCAGCAGCCATACGACAGGGCAAAACAATGAGCAGTTCTTC. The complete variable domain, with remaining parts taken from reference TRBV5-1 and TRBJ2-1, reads KAGVTQTPRYLIKTRGQQVTLSCSPISGHRSVSWYQQTPGQGLQFLFEYFSETQRNKGNFPGRFSGRQFSNSRSEMNVSTLELGDSALYLCASSHTTGQNNEQFFGPGTRLTVL.

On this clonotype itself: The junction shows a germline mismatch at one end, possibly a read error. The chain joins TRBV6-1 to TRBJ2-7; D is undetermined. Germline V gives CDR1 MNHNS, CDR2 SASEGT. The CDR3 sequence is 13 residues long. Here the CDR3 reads CASSEIGQVEQHF. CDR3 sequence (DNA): TGTGCCAGCAGTGAAATCGGCCAGGTCGAGCAGCACTTC.

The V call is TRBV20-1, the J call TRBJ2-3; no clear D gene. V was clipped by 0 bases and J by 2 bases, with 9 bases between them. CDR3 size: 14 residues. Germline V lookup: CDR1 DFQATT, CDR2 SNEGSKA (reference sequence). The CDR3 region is CSARESAPTDTQYF. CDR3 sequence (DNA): TGCAGTGCTAGAGAGTCCGCACCCACAGATACGCAGTATTTT.

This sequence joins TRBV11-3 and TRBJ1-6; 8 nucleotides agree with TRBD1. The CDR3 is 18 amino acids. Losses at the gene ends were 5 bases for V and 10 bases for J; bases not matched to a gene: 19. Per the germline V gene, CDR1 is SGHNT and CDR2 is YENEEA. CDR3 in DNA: TGTGCCAGCAGCCAGCTACCCGGACAGGGATATCCTCGATCACCCCTCCACTTT. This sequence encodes CASSQLPGQGYPRSPLHF.

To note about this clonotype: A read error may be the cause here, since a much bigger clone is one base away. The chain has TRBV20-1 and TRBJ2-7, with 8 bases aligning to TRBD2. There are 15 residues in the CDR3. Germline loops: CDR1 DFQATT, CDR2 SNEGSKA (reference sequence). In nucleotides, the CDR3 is TGCAGTGCTCCCATCACCCGCGGGGGGTCCTGCGAGCAGTACTTC. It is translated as CSAPITRGGSCEQYF.

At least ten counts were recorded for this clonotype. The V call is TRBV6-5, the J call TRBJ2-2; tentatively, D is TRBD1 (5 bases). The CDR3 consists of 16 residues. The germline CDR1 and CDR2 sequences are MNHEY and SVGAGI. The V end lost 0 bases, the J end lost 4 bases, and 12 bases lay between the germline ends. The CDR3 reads CASSYSQVLGTGELFF. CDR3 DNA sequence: TGTGCCAGCAGTTACTCACAGGTCTTGGGCACCGGGGAGCTGTTTTTT.

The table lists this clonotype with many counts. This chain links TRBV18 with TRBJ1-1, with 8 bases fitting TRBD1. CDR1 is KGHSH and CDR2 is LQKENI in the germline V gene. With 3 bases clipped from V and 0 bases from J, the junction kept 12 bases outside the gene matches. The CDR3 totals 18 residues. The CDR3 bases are TGTGCCAGCTCACCTCAGAGGCAGGGGGCCGCAATGAACACTGAAGCTTTCTTT. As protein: CASSPQRQGAAMNTEAFF. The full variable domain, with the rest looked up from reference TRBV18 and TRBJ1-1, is NAGVMQNPRHLVRRRGQEARLRCSPMKGHSHVYWYRQLPEEGLKFMVYLQKENIIDESGMPKERFSAEFPKEGPSILRIQQVVRGDSAAYFCASSPQRQGAAMNTEAFFGQGTRLTVV.

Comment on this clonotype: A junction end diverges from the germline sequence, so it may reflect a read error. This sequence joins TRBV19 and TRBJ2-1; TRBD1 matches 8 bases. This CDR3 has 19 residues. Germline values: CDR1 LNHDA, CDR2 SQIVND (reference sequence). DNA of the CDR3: TGTGCCAGTAAGGTCCGGTGGACAGGGACCCAGCGGCGGTTTAATGTGCAGTTCTTC. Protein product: CASKVRWTGTQRRFNVQFF.

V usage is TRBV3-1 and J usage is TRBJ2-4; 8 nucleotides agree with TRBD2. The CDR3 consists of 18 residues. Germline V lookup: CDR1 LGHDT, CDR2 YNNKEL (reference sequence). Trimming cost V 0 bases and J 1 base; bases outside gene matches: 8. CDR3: CASSQDLAGRWAKNIQYF. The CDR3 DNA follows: TGTGCCAGCAGCCAAGATCTAGCGGGCAGGTGGGCCAAAAACATTCAGTACTTC.

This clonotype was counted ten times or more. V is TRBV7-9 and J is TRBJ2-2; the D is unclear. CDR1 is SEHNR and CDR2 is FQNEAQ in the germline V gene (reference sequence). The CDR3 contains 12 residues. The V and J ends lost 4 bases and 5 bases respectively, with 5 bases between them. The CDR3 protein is CASSSLTGELFF. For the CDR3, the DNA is TGTGCCAGCAGCTCCCTAACCGGGGAGCTGTTTTTT.

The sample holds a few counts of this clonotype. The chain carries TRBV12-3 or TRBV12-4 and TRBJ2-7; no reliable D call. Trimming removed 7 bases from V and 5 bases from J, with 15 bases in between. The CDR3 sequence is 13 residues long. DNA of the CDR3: TGTGCCAGCACCCCAAATCCCGCCCACGAGCAGTACTTC. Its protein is CASTPNPAHEQYF.

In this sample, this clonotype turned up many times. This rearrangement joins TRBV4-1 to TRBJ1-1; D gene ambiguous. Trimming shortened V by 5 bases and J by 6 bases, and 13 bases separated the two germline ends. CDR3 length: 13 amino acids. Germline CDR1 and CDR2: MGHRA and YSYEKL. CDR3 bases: TGCGCCAGCAGCGGGCGGGAGGCAGCTGAAGCTTTCTTT. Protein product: CASSGREAAEAFF.

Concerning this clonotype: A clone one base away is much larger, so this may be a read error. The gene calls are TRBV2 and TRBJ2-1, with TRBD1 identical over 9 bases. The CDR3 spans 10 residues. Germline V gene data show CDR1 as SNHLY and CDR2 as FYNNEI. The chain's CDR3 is CATEDRGTLF. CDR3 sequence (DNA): TGTGCCACCGAAGACAGGGGGACGCTCTTC.

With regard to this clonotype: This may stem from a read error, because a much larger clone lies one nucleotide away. The CDR3 DNA follows: TGTGTCATCAGTGAGTCGGGGTTAGCGGGAGTCGAGCAGTACTTC. Its protein product is CVISESGLAGVEQYF. The V and J genes are TRBV10-3 and TRBJ2-7; 9 bases match TRBD2. This CDR3 spans 15 amino acids. Germline V gene lookup returns CDR1 ENHRY and CDR2 SYGVKD.

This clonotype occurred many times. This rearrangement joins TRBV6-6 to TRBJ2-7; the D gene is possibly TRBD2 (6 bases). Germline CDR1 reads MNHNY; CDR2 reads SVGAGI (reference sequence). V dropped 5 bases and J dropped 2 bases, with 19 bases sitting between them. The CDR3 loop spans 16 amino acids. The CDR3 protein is CASSGGPRGFAYEQYF. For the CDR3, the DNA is TGTGCCAGCAGTGGAGGGCCACGGGGGTTCGCCTACGAGCAGTACTTC.

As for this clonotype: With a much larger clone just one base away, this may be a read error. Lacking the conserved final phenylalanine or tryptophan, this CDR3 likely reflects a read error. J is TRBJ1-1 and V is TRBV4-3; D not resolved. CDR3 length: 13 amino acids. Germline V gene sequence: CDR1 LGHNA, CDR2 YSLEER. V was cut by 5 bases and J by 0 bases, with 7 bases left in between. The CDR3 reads CASSEFLNTEAFL. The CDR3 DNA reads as TGCGCCAGCAGCGAATTCCTGAACACTGAAGCTTTCCTT.